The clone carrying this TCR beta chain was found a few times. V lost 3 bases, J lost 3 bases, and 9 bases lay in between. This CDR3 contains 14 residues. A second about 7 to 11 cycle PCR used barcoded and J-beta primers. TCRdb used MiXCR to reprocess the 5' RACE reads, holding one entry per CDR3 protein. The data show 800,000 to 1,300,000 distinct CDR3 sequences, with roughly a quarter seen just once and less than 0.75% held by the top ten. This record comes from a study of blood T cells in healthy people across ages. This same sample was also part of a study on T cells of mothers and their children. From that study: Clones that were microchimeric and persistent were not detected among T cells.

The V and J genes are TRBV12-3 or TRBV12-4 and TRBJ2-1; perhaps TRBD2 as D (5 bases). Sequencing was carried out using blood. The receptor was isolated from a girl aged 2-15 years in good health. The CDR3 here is CASSFIGGYNEQFF. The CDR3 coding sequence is TGTGCCAGCAGTTTTATTGGAGGCTACAATGAGCAGTTCTTC.